The clone carrying this TCR beta chain has only one observation. Clinical symptoms, serum thyroxine, TRAb, thyroid ultrasound and orbital computed tomography informed diagnoses. RNA transcripts served as the template for amplifying TCR beta CDR3 regions. Researchers ran a first-round RT-PCR on the TCR CDR3 using the HTBI primer set. TCRdb used MiXCR to reprocess the multiplex PCR reads, holding one entry per CDR3 protein. The sample contains 540,000 or so distinct CDR3 sequences, 15% to 18% of which appear only once. The record originates from a study of T cells in Graves' hyperthyroidism and ophthalmopathy. In the study overall: Peripheral blood was drawn at first diagnosis, prior to all treatment.

V was trimmed by 4 bases and J by 11 bases, leaving 25 bases between them. The CDR3 contains 16 residues. Looked up from germline, CDR1 is SGHNT and CDR2 is YYREEE (reference sequence). The rearrangement uses TRBV5-4 and TRBJ2-1, with D perhaps assigned TRBD1 or TRBD2 (6 bases each). The source is a woman aged 25-40 years with Graves' hyperthyroidism. Sequenced input: blood. This CDR3 is CASSLEPRGTSLKQFF. In DNA, the CDR3 is TGTGCCAGCAGCCTTGAACCCCGCGGGACATCCTTAAAGCAGTTCTTC.